The rows below give T cell receptor beta chains drawn from one sample of a study of blood T cell repertoires in COVID-19. The protocol was immunoSEQ multiplex PCR, while the TCRdb copy is restricted to in-frame clones and leaves out a portion. This table has roughly 150,000 clones, roughly nine tenths appearing once. The specimen was PBMCs or T cells enriched from blood (not recorded which). The source is a woman aged 40 to 50 who had been exposed to COVID-19. Each CDR3 is given with its conserved first and last residue. Fields, in order: clone size, D gene, J gene, V gene, CDR3 protein, CDR3 DNA. A D gene is named only where the DNA matches it firmly. Where a row states a size, it is once, few, many or the class of an expanded clone; other rows omit it.

once,TRBD1,TRBJ2-5,TRBV12-3/TRBV12-4,CASSGTAQETQYF,TGTGCCAGCAGTGGGACAGCCCAAGAGACCCAGTACTTC
once,TRBD1,TRBJ1-3,TRBV19,CASRQRQGINTIYF,TGTGCCAGTAGACAGCGACAGGGTATAAACACCATATATTTT
NA,TRBD2,TRBJ2-2,TRBV12-5,CASGSQGLVGTGELFF,TGTGCTAGTGGTTCTCAGGGACTAGTGGGCACCGGGGAGCTGTTTTTT
NA,TRBD2,TRBJ2-1,TRBV27,CASRGLAGGYEQFF,TGTGCCAGCAGGGGACTAGCGGGGGGGTATGAGCAGTTCTTC
NA,NA,TRBJ1-4,TRBV7-9,CASSLVRVLATNEKLFF,TGTGCCAGCAGCTTAGTGCGGGTTCTTGCAACTAATGAAAAACTGTTTTTT
NA,TRBD1,TRBJ1-4,TRBV7-9,CASSLYAGQGYEKLFF,TGTGCCAGCAGCTTATATGCGGGACAGGGTTATGAAAAACTGTTTTTT
NA,NA,TRBJ1-2,TRBV2,CASGLRNYGYTF,TGTGCCAGCGGACTCCGTAACTATGGCTACACCTTC
few,TRBD2,TRBJ2-7,TRBV19,CASSPLGLAEEQYF,TGTGCCAGTAGTCCCCTGGGACTAGCGGAAGAGCAGTACTTC
NA,NA,TRBJ2-2,TRBV5-6,CASSLAGGRGELFF,TGTGCCAGCAGCTTGGCGGGGGGCCGAGGGGAGCTGTTTTTT
few,NA,TRBJ2-7,TRBV7-2,CASSAGQQSPEQYF,TGTGCCAGCAGCGCGGGACAGCAGAGCCCCGAGCAGTACTTC
NA,TRBD2,TRBJ2-3,TRBV14,CASSQDSGGWTDTQYF,TGTGCCAGCAGCCAAGATAGCGGGGGCTGGACAGATACGCAGTATTTT
NA,NA,TRBJ2-7,TRBV2,CASRLQGTSYEQYF,TGTGCCAGCAGGCTACAGGGAACCTCCTACGAGCAGTACTTC
NA,NA,TRBJ1-2,TRBV28,CASSFSQGYGYTF,TGTGCCAGCAGTTTCTCACAGGGTTACGGCTACACCTTC
NA,NA,TRBJ2-5,TRBV2,CASSEASQETQYF,TGTGCCAGCAGTGAAGCCTCCCAGGAGACCCAGTACTTC
once,TRBD1,TRBJ1-1,TRBV29-1,CSVRQGSTEAFF,TGCAGCGTCCGACAGGGCAGCACTGAAGCTTTCTTT
NA,TRBD1,TRBJ1-4,TRBV29-1,CSVQGQGALNEKLFF,TGCAGCGTCCAGGGACAGGGGGCCCTGAATGAAAAACTGTTTTTT
NA,TRBD2,TRBJ2-1,TRBV12-5,CASGPPNSGHSYNEQFF,TGTGCTAGTGGTCCGCCGAATAGCGGGCACTCCTACAATGAGCAGTTCTTC
NA,NA,TRBJ1-5,TRBV28,CASSSSQPQHF,TGTGCCAGCAGTAGTAGTCAGCCCCAGCATTTT
once,NA,TRBJ2-2,TRBV3-1/TRBV3-2,CASSGHTNTGELFF,TGTGCCAGCAGCGGGCACACGAACACCGGGGAGCTGTTTTTT
few,NA,TRBJ2-3,TRBV19,CASRDSTHRDTQYF,TGTGCCAGTAGGGACAGCACCCACCGAGATACGCAGTATTTT
NA,NA,TRBJ2-7,TRBV6-5,CASSPPGTSYEQYF,TGTGCCAGCAGCCCGCCGGGAACCTCCTACGAGCAGTACTTC
NA,NA,TRBJ2-2,TRBV4-3,CASSQTSDTGELFF,TGCGCCAGCAGCCAAACTTCCGACACCGGGGAGCTGTTTTTT
NA,NA,TRBJ1-6,TRBV18,CASSVTGNSLNSPLHF,TGTGCCAGCTCAGTAACAGGGAATTCCCTTAATTCACCCCTCCACTTT
NA,TRBD1,TRBJ1-4,TRBV5-6,CASSRQDRVRKLFF,TGTGCCAGCAGCAGACAGGACAGGGTGAGGAAACTGTTTTTT
NA,NA,TRBJ2-3,TRBV10-1,CASSQGGATDTQYF,TGCGCCAGCAGTCAGGGGGGCGCAACAGATACGCAGTATTTT
NA,NA,TRBJ1-2,TRBV9,CASSVADPGLIYGYTF,TGTGCCAGCAGCGTAGCTGATCCGGGTCTTATTTATGGCTACACCTTC
NA,TRBD1,TRBJ2-2,TRBV6-5,CASKQGGGTGELFF,TGTGCCAGTAAACAGGGGGGCGGCACCGGGGAGCTGTTTTTT
NA,TRBD1,TRBJ2-7,TRBV4-1,CASSQEGGTGPSDEQYF,TGCGCCAGCAGCCAAGAAGGGGGGACAGGGCCTAGTGACGAGCAGTACTTC
few,NA,TRBJ2-7,TRBV6-1,CASSGGWVQGSGYEQYF,TGTGCCAGCAGTGGAGGGTGGGTTCAGGGGTCGGGTTACGAGCAGTACTTC
NA,TRBD1,TRBJ2-7,TRBV18,CASSPGQGALLYEQYF,TGTGCCAGCTCACCCGGACAGGGGGCGCTTCTCTACGAGCAGTACTTC
once,NA,TRBJ1-6,TRBV27,CASSFWRDNSPLHF,TGTGCCAGCAGTTTTTGGAGAGATAATTCACCCCTCCACTTT
NA,TRBD2,TRBJ2-7,TRBV28,CAGSGGYEQYF,TGTGCCGGATCGGGAGGCTACGAGCAGTACTTC
NA,NA,TRBJ1-3,TRBV2,CASRTGFSGNTIYF,TGTGCCAGCAGGACAGGATTCTCTGGAAACACCATATATTTT
NA,TRBD1,TRBJ2-1,TRBV6-1,CASSEADRGPYNEQFF,TGTGCCAGCAGTGAAGCGGACAGGGGACCATACAATGAGCAGTTCTTC
NA,NA,TRBJ2-1,TRBV11-2,CASSLFTGAMRDEQFF,TGTGCCAGCAGCTTATTTACGGGTGCCATGAGGGATGAGCAGTTCTTC
NA,NA,TRBJ2-3,TRBV7-9,CASSLGSTRRDTQYF,TGTGCCAGCAGCTTAGGCTCGACTAGGAGAGATACGCAGTATTTT
NA,NA,TRBJ2-5,TRBV2,CASTALGVLETQYF,TGTGCCAGCACCGCCCTGGGCGTATTGGAGACCCAGTACTTC
NA,TRBD1,TRBJ2-5,TRBV10-1,CASSTGTGEETQYF,TGCGCCAGCAGTACCGGGACAGGGGAAGAGACCCAGTACTTC
NA,TRBD2,TRBJ2-2,TRBV5-4,CATAPGGGLGTGELFF,TGTGCCACCGCGCCGGGAGGGGGGCTTGGAACCGGGGAGCTGTTTTTT
NA,TRBD1,TRBJ1-1,TRBV7-3,CASSPQGTGTEAFF,TGTGCCAGCAGCCCACAGGGGACGGGAACTGAAGCTTTCTTT
NA,TRBD1,TRBJ1-1,TRBV28,CASRQTGFPEAFF,TGTGCCAGCAGACAGACAGGGTTCCCTGAAGCTTTCTTT
NA,TRBD1,TRBJ2-3,TRBV6-4,CASSVKTGGGTDTQYF,TGTGCCAGCAGTGTAAAGACAGGGGGCGGCACAGATACGCAGTATTTT
NA,NA,TRBJ2-5,TRBV28,CASSSRELIGRTQYF,TGTGCCAGCAGTTCTAGGGAGCTGATAGGACGGACCCAGTACTTC
NA,TRBD1,TRBJ1-2,TRBV7-9,CASSPLPTGNSGYTF,TGTGCCAGCAGCCCTCTTCCGACAGGGAACAGTGGCTACACCTTC
NA,NA,TRBJ2-7,TRBV5-1,CASSLVGAPGEQYF,TGCGCCAGCAGCTTGGTTGGGGCCCCTGGCGAGCAGTACTTC
NA,NA,TRBJ1-6,TRBV28,CASSLGPGRNSPLHF,TGTGCCAGCAGCTTAGGTCCGGGTCGGAATTCACCCCTCCACTTT
NA,TRBD1,TRBJ2-7,TRBV4-1,CASSQVITAGTVSYEQYF,TGCGCCAGCAGCCAAGTCATAACAGCCGGGACAGTCTCCTACGAGCAGTACTTC
NA,NA,TRBJ2-3,TRBV7-2,CASSPLSTPDTQYF,TGTGCCAGCAGCCCCCTATCCACCCCAGATACGCAGTATTTT
few,NA,TRBJ1-2,TRBV9,CASSVDAGGYTF,TGTGCCAGCAGCGTAGACGCGGGTGGCTACACCTTC
once,NA,TRBJ1-1,TRBV7-9,CASSLGTRVNTEAFF,TGTGCCAGCAGCTTAGGGACAAGGGTGAACACTGAAGCTTTCTTT
NA,TRBD1,TRBJ2-2,TRBV2,CASSDLGTGGTGELFF,TGTGCCAGCAGTGATCTAGGGACAGGGGGCACCGGGGAGCTGTTTTTT
NA,NA,TRBJ2-7,TRBV12-1,CASSFDEGAGEQYF,TGTGCCAGCAGCTTTGACGAGGGGGCTGGAGAGCAGTACTTC
NA,NA,TRBJ1-1,TRBV6-5,CASSFSNRPGTEAFF,TGTGCCAGCAGTTTCTCCAACCGCCCGGGCACTGAAGCTTTCTTT
NA,NA,TRBJ2-5,TRBV2,CASSGEETQYF,TGTGCCAGTTCGGGGGAAGAGACCCAGTACTTC
NA,TRBD1,TRBJ1-1,TRBV28,CASSFDRAARTEAFF,TGTGCCAGCAGTTTCGACAGGGCGGCGCGCACTGAAGCTTTCTTT
NA,NA,TRBJ2-1,TRBV6-5,CASRSDISSYNEQFF,TGTGCCAGCAGGTCCGACATTAGCTCCTACAATGAGCAGTTCTTC
NA,TRBD1,TRBJ2-1,TRBV25-1,CASSEGTGGYNEQFF,TGTGCCAGCAGTGAAGGGACAGGGGGCTACAATGAGCAGTTCTTC
NA,NA,TRBJ1-1,TRBV6-5,CASSIRGTEAFF,TGTGCCAGCAGTATCCGAGGCACTGAAGCTTTCTTT
NA,TRBD2,TRBJ2-1,TRBV27,CASSPLLAGPYNEQFF,TGTGCCAGCAGCCCACTACTAGCGGGCCCCTACAATGAGCAGTTCTTC